A selection of T cell receptor beta chains follows, all from one sample in a study of response to subunit inactivated influenza vaccine. MiXCR was run by TCRdb on the RT-PCR reads, yielding one entry per CDR3 protein. Of about 540,000 distinct CDR3 sequences listed, under 30% are singletons. The same specimen was also included in a second study, on T cells expressing NK-cell markers.

The sample here was CD4+ T cells sorted from PBMCs, taken 11 to 12 days after vaccination. These receptors all stem from a middle-aged man who received an inactivated influenza vaccine. CDR3s include the opening cysteine and the closing phenylalanine or tryptophan. The D gene is left open where the match is weak. Size is stated for part of the rows, as once, few or many counts, or as a class when the clone is expanded.

CDR3 length	clone size	V gene	D gene	J gene	CDR3 DNA	CDR3 protein
13	NA	TRBV6-2/TRBV6-3	NA	TRBJ1-2	TGTGCCAGCAGGGGAGGGACCAACTATGGCTACACCTTC	CASRGGTNYGYTF
13	NA	TRBV7-8	NA	TRBJ2-7	TGTGCCAGCAGCTCTCGGTCCCGCCTCGAGCAGTACTTC	CASSSRSRLEQYF
16	NA	TRBV15	NA	TRBJ1-1	TGTGCCACCAGCAGAGATCGGGTTCCCCTGAACACTGAAGCTTTCTTT	CATSRDRVPLNTEAFF
15	many	TRBV6-5	NA	TRBJ2-1	TGTGCCAGCAGTTACTCTCTGAGATCCTACAATGAGCAGTTCTTC	CASSYSLRSYNEQFF
15	NA	TRBV4-3	TRBD2	TRBJ2-7	TGCGCCAGCAGCCAGAGACTAGCGGAGGCCTACGAGCAGTACTTC	CASSQRLAEAYEQYF
13	NA	TRBV5-1	NA	TRBJ2-5	TGCGCCAGCAATGAGTTGGGCCAAGAGACCCAGTACTTC	CASNELGQETQYF
15	many	TRBV3-1	NA	TRBJ2-2	TGTGCCAGCAGCCAAGTGGCGGCAGCCAGGGGGGAGCTGTTTTTT	CASSQVAAARGELFF
14	few	TRBV12-3/TRBV12-4	NA	TRBJ2-2	TGTGCCAGCAGTTTTGGTGGGGACACCGGGGAGCTGTTTTTT	CASSFGGDTGELFF
15	NA	TRBV7-9	NA	TRBJ1-2	TGTGCCAGCAGCTTTACACAGGGAGCTAACTATGGCTACACCTTC	CASSFTQGANYGYTF
14	NA	TRBV21-1	NA	TRBJ2-7	TGTGCCAGCAGCAAAGATCGGAGCTCCTACGAGCAGTACTTC	CASSKDRSSYEQYF
16	NA	TRBV15	NA	TRBJ1-6	TGTGCCACCAGCAGAGATTTGGGGAGAACGAATTCACCCCTCCACTTT	CATSRDLGRTNSPLHF
16	NA	TRBV5-6	NA	TRBJ1-1	TGTGCCAGCAGCTTAGGTGGTGTGGGGTTGAACACTGAAGCTTTCTTT	CASSLGGVGLNTEAFF
17	few	TRBV6-2/TRBV6-3	NA	TRBJ1-2	TGTGCCAGCAGTTACCTTTCCGGGACCTACTCGGACTATGGCTACACCTTC	CASSYLSGTYSDYGYTF
15	NA	TRBV20-1	NA	TRBJ2-7	TGCAGTGCTAGAGATCCGCTTCTCGGGGTGGGAGAGCAGTACTTC	CSARDPLLGVGEQYF
16	NA	TRBV7-2	TRBD1	TRBJ1-2	TGTGCCAGCAGCTTAGTTCCGTCCCCCAGGGGGTATGGCTACACCTTC	CASSLVPSPRGYGYTF
15	NA	TRBV5-1	TRBD1	TRBJ1-5	TGCGCCAGCAGCCTGACAGGGGGGACAAATCAGCCCCAGCATTTT	CASSLTGGTNQPQHF
10	NA	TRBV29-1	NA	TRBJ2-7	TGCAGCGCTGTAACGGGGCGACGTGGCTTC	CSAVTGRRGF
15	NA	TRBV6-2/TRBV6-3	TRBD2	TRBJ2-1	TGTGCCAGCAGCCTCGGACTAGCGGGGGCGAGTGAGCAGTTCTTC	CASSLGLAGASEQFF
15	NA	TRBV18	NA	TRBJ2-2	TGTGCCAGCTTACCGGGACTCGGAGATTCCGGGGAGCTGTTTTTT	CASLPGLGDSGELFF
12	few	TRBV19	NA	TRBJ1-1	TGTGCCAGTATCGCCGAGAACACTGAAGCTTTCTTT	CASIAENTEAFF
15	NA	TRBV13	NA	TRBJ2-7	TGTGCCAGCAGCTTAAGGGGGTTGGGATCCTACGAGCAGTACTTC	CASSLRGLGSYEQYF
19	NA	TRBV3-1	NA	TRBJ2-3	TGTGCCAGCAGCCCACCCTCATCCGGGACTGGGGTTCGCACAGATACGCAGTATTTT	CASSPPSSGTGVRTDTQYF
17	NA	TRBV29-1	TRBD2	TRBJ2-7	TGCAGCGTTGAAAAATGGGATAGCGGGAGTGGGTCTGGGGAGCAGTACTTC	CSVEKWDSGSGSGEQYF
15	few	TRBV12-3/TRBV12-4	TRBD1	TRBJ2-1	TGTGCCAGCAGTTGGGGGACAGGGGCCTCCGGTGAGCAGTTCTTC	CASSWGTGASGEQFF
15	NA	TRBV5-5	TRBD1	TRBJ2-6	TGTGCCAGCACGGACAGGGGGAGCGGGGCCAACGTCCTGACTTTC	CASTDRGSGANVLTF
18	NA	TRBV11-1	NA	TRBJ1-4	TGTGCCAGCAGCTTTAAAGAGGTTTGGTTCAACAACAATGAAAAACTGTTTTTT	CASSFKEVWFNNNEKLFF
16	few	TRBV4-2	NA	TRBJ2-3	TGTGCCAGCAGCCTCCAATGGGAGCGGGGCACAGATACGCAGTATTTT	CASSLQWERGTDTQYF
16	few	TRBV7-2	TRBD2	TRBJ2-3	TGTGCCAGCAGCGGGAGGGGTGGCCCTAGCACAGATACGCAGTATTTT	CASSGRGGPSTDTQYF
16	many	TRBV12-3/TRBV12-4	TRBD1	TRBJ2-3	TGTGCCAGCAGTCCCTGGACAGGGGGCTTTGATAATACGCAGTATTTT	CASSPWTGGFDNTQYF
17	once	TRBV5-6	TRBD2	TRBJ2-5	TGTGCCAGCAGCTTTGGACTAGCGGGAGGGGGAGGAGAGACCCAGTACTTC	CASSFGLAGGGGETQYF
16	NA	TRBV5-4	TRBD2	TRBJ2-5	TGTGCCAGCAGCCGTCGACTAGCGGGAAGTCAAGAGACCCAGTACTTC	CASSRRLAGSQETQYF
14	many	TRBV20-1	NA	TRBJ2-2	TGCAGTGCTAGGAGGGGGGCGAACACCGGGGAGCTGTTTTTT	CSARRGANTGELFF
15	NA	TRBV20-1	NA	TRBJ2-7	TGCAGTGCCCTAGATGGGGCTGACCTATGGGGCGAGCAGTACTTC	CSALDGADLWGEQYF
13	NA	TRBV3-1	NA	TRBJ2-5	TGTGCCAGCAGCCAGGGGGACCTGTGGACCCAGTACTTC	CASSQGDLWTQYF
14	few	TRBV20-1	NA	TRBJ1-2	TGCAGTGCTAGAGGGGGGACGATTTACTATGGCTACACCTTC	CSARGGTIYYGYTF
16	few	TRBV27	NA	TRBJ2-3	TGTGCCAGCAGTCCCCAGCTTCAGACTAGCACAGATACGCAGTATTTT	CASSPQLQTSTDTQYF
11	NA	TRBV25-1	NA	TRBJ1-2	TGTGCCAGCAGCAGCGTGTATGGCTACACCTTC	CASSSVYGYTF